This is a list of T cell receptor beta chains from one sample in a study of human T cells and chemical hapten exposure. TCRdb re-analysed the RACE reads in MiXCR, keeping a single row per CDR3 protein. The sample carries tens of thousands of distinct CDR3 sequences, around 8.9% recorded once. The starting material was whole blood, obtained in connection with sensitization to the hapten diphenylcyclopropenone (DPC). The origin of the receptors is a woman aged 40 to 55 with alopecia areata. Some clones in this sample may be carry-over from other donors' samples. Each CDR3 is given with its conserved first and last residue. A D gene is named only where the DNA matches it firmly. Clone size is given as once, few, many or a size class.

CDR3 DNA: TGTGCCAGCAGCTTGGTTCCCGGGGAGCTGTTTTTT
CDR3 protein: CASSLVPGELFF
D gene: -
clone size: few
J gene: TRBJ2-2
V gene: TRBV5-4

CDR3 DNA: TGTGCCAGCAGGATATCGGGGGGGGCTAACACTGAAGCTTTCTTT
CDR3 protein: CASRISGGANTEAFF
D gene: -
clone size: many
J gene: TRBJ1-1
V gene: TRBV12-3/TRBV12-4

CDR3 DNA: TGTGCCAGCAGCACCAGGGCTGGGGCCAACGTCCTGACTTTC
CDR3 protein: CASSTRAGANVLTF
D gene: -
clone size: many
J gene: TRBJ2-6
V gene: TRBV7-2

CDR3 DNA: TGTGCCAGCAGCCCACAGGTGTACCAGGACCTATACTCTGGGGCCAACGTCCTGACTTTC
CDR3 protein: CASSPQVYQDLYSGANVLTF
D gene: -
clone size: many
J gene: TRBJ2-6
V gene: TRBV7-8

CDR3 DNA: TGCAGCGTTGAACTCCTGGAGGGGGCGTCCGAGCAGTACTTC
CDR3 protein: CSVELLEGASEQYF
D gene: -
clone size: many
J gene: TRBJ2-7
V gene: TRBV29-1

CDR3 DNA: TGCGCCAGCAGCTTGGCTGCGGCAGGGGCGAACACTGAAGCTTTCTTT
CDR3 protein: CASSLAAAGANTEAFF
D gene: -
clone size: many
J gene: TRBJ1-1
V gene: TRBV5-1

CDR3 DNA: TGCAGCGTGGGAGACATGAACACTGAAGCTTTCTTT
CDR3 protein: CSVGDMNTEAFF
D gene: -
clone size: many
J gene: TRBJ1-1
V gene: TRBV29-1

CDR3 DNA: TGCAGTGCTAGAGAGGCTTCCACTGAAGCTTTCTTT
CDR3 protein: CSAREASTEAFF
D gene: -
clone size: many
J gene: TRBJ1-1
V gene: TRBV20-1

CDR3 DNA: TGTGCCAGCACCCAGCGGGGGTCCTACAATGAGCAGTTCTTC
CDR3 protein: CASTQRGSYNEQFF
D gene: TRBD2
clone size: many
J gene: TRBJ2-1
V gene: TRBV6-2/TRBV6-3

CDR3 DNA: TGTGCCAGCAGTGACTCGGGACTAGCGGGGGGGCATGAGCAGTTCTTC
CDR3 protein: CASSDSGLAGGHEQFF
D gene: TRBD2
clone size: medium-sized
J gene: TRBJ2-1
V gene: TRBV6-4